This passage covers 24 T cell receptor beta chains from one sample sequenced in a study of T cells in tuberculosis (dated by TCRdb to the late 2010s). The library was built by means of the immunoSEQ multiplex PCR assay. TCRdb retrieved this table from immuneACCESS and kept in-frame rearrangements only. Not all clones are present; in checked studies, unresolved V genes account for under half, and no reason is known for the remainder. A total of tens of thousands of clones appear in this sample, about 91% of them only once. The leading ten clones occupy roughly 6.4% of the sample. The meaning of the sample's time point label: new active TB diagnosis, blood taken before or within 7 days of starting treatment. The sample was PBMCs, taken at tuberculosis diagnosis. These receptors all stem from an adult with tuberculosis. Some clones in this sample may be carry-over from other donors' samples.

The V and J genes are TRBV6-4 and TRBJ2-1; D perhaps matches TRBD1 (6 bases). V lost 2 bases, J lost 0 bases, and 8 bases lay in between. The CDR3 extends over 15 amino acids. Per germline, CDR1 MRHNA and CDR2 SNTAGT. CDR3 DNA sequence: TGTGCCAGCAGTGACACGGACAGCTCCTACAATGAGCAGTTCTTC. It yields the protein CASSDTDSSYNEQFF.

The chain links TRBV19 to TRBJ2-7, with 9 nucleotides matching TRBD1. The CDR3 totals 14 residues. The ends lost 5 bases at V and 1 base at J; junction bases unmatched: 3. Germline lookup yields CDR1 LNHDA and CDR2 SQIVND (reference sequence). The chain's CDR3 is CASSDRGGSYEQYF. CDR3 coding DNA: TGTGCCAGTAGTGACAGGGGGGGATCCTACGAGCAGTACTTC.

The gene calls are TRBV30 and TRBJ2-4; possible D gene TRBD1, 5 bases. The CDR3 length is 14 residues. Germline V gene data show CDR1 as GTSNPN and CDR2 as SVGIG (reference sequence). V shed 0 bases and J shed 3 bases, with 9 bases lying between them. The CDR3 spells CAWSVPGYKNIQYF. The CDR3 DNA reads TGTGCCTGGAGTGTACCAGGGTACAAAAACATTCAGTACTTC.

The chain carries TRBV11-2 and TRBJ1-2; D is unresolved. V was trimmed by 4 bases and J by 0 bases, leaving 9 bases between them. Germline V gives CDR1 SGHAT, CDR2 FQNNGV. The CDR3 has 14 residues. The CDR3 DNA reads as TGTGCCAGCAGCTCCCTGAGGACTAACTATGGCTACACCTTC. Translation: CASSSLRTNYGYTF.

This rearrangement joins TRBV5-4 to TRBJ2-3; D is perhaps TRBD1 (5 bases). V shed 1 base and J shed 0 bases, with 9 bases lying between them. CDR1 and CDR2 from the germline V gene are SGHNT and YYREEE (reference sequence). The CDR3 is made up of 15 amino acids. CDR3 in amino acids: CASSLWGLSTDTQYF. The CDR3 region has the DNA TGTGCCAGCAGCTTGTGGGGCCTTAGCACAGATACGCAGTATTTT.

V and J are TRBV6-5 and TRBJ2-4; a possible D gene is TRBD2 (5 bases). Looked up from germline, CDR1 is MNHEY and CDR2 is SVGAGI. This CDR3 has 14 residues. The germline V and J ends were trimmed by 5 bases and 7 bases, with 15 bases remaining between them. In DNA form, the CDR3 reads TGTGCCAGCAGTATGACCGGGATCTATAACATTCAGTACTTC. Translating gives CASSMTGIYNIQYF.

The rearrangement joins TRBV7-9 to TRBJ2-1; unclear D gene. This CDR3 region has 13 residues. Germline CDR1 is SEHNR and CDR2 is FQNEAQ (reference sequence). V was pared by 3 bases and J by 5 bases, with 8 bases between. CDR3 nucleotide sequence: TGTGCCAGCAGCTTTATAGTGAACAATGAGCAGTTCTTC. Encoded protein: CASSFIVNNEQFF.

V usage is TRBV15 and J usage is TRBJ2-1; possibly TRBD1 for D (6 bases). The CDR3 runs 14 residues. Per the germline V gene, CDR1 is LNHNV and CDR2 is YYDKDF (reference sequence). Trimming took off 3 bases at V and 6 bases at J, with 12 bases between the two ends. The CDR3, as DNA: TGTGCCACCAGCAGTTTCCGAGGGGGCAATGAGCAGTTCTTC. Amino acid sequence: CATSSFRGGNEQFF.

The rearrangement links TRBV7-8 to TRBJ2-7, with 12 bases fitting TRBD2. CDR3 length: 16 residues. V lost 1 base and J lost 7; bases outside the gene matches: 8. Germline V gene lookup returns CDR1 SGHVS and CDR2 FQNEAQ. The CDR3 nucleotides read TGTGCCAGCAGCTTAGGGGGACTAGCGGGTAGGCGGGAGCAGTACTTC. Translation: CASSLGGLAGRREQYF.

The rearrangement uses TRBV18 and TRBJ2-3; the match to TRBD2 covers 7 bases. The ends lost 4 bases at V and 4 bases at J; junction bases unmatched: 14. This CDR3 contains 17 residues. Germline assignment: CDR1 KGHSH and CDR2 LQKENI. In DNA form, the CDR3 reads TGTGCCAGCTCACGAAAGGAAGGGACTACCAGACCAGATACGCAGTATTTT. Its protein product is CASSRKEGTTRPDTQYF.

The chain employs TRBV27 and TRBJ1-5; 8 bases are shared with TRBD1. The CDR3 has 15 amino acids. V was pared by 1 base and J by 11 bases, with 10 bases of the junction left unmatched. Germline V CDR1 and CDR2: MNHEY, SMNVEV (reference sequence). CDR3: CASSLWGFLQGAQHF. The DNA for the CDR3 is TGTGCCAGCAGTTTATGGGGGTTCCTACAGGGGGCCCAGCATTTT.

This clone showed up just a few times. The chain combines TRBV7-9 with TRBJ1-6; D might be TRBD1 (5 bases). Germline V gives CDR1 SEHNR, CDR2 FQNEAQ (reference sequence). V was trimmed by 6 bases and J by 8 bases, leaving 14 bases between them. The CDR3 is 14 amino acids. CDR3: CASRSGNDYSPLHF. The CDR3 nucleotides are TGTGCCAGCAGATCAGGGAACGATTATTCACCCCTCCACTTT.

V gene TRBV18 combines with J gene TRBJ1-1; D is uncertain. V was trimmed by 1 base and J by 5 bases, leaving 14 bases between them. This CDR3 has 15 residues. Germline V gene sequence: CDR1 KGHSH, CDR2 LQKENI. Here the CDR3 reads CASSPQRSGGTEAFF. CDR3 nucleotides: TGTGCCAGCTCACCACAACGATCGGGTGGGACTGAAGCTTTCTTT.

The V and J genes are TRBV27 and TRBJ1-4; 9 bases fit TRBD1. J lost 8 bases, V lost 9 bases, and 7 bases had no gene match. This CDR3 spans 13 amino acids. Germline V gene sequence: CDR1 MNHEY, CDR2 SMNVEV (reference sequence). The CDR3 here is CASRGQGREKLFF. The CDR3 DNA follows: TGTGCCAGTAGGGGACAGGGACGCGAAAAACTGTTTTTT.

The chain combines TRBV18 with TRBJ2-3, with D possibly being TRBD2 (5 bases). Germline CDR1 KGHSH, CDR2 LQKENI. The CDR3 runs to 16 residues. Trimming shortened V by 2 bases and J by 1 base, and 13 bases separated the two germline ends. CDR3 in DNA: TGTGCCAGCTCACCAAGGTACGGGGTGGGCACAGATACGCAGTATTTT. As protein: CASSPRYGVGTDTQYF.

The V gene is TRBV14, the J gene TRBJ1-2; 9 bases are shared with TRBD1. The V gene end was trimmed by 5 bases and the J gene end by 2 bases; junction bases not matched to a gene: 6. Per the germline V gene, CDR1 is SGHDN and CDR2 is FVKESK. The length of the CDR3 is 15 residues. The chain's CDR3 is CASSATGGANYGYTF. In DNA, the CDR3 is TGTGCCAGCAGCGCTACAGGGGGCGCGAACTATGGCTACACCTTC.

This chain uses TRBV6-1 with TRBJ1-2, with D unresolved. Germline CDR1 is MNHNS and CDR2 is SASEGT. Trimming cost V 2 bases and J 0 bases, with 16 bases left between them. The length of the CDR3 is 17 residues. The CDR3 DNA reads TGTGCCAGCAGTGAAAGTCGACCGGGAAGGCCTAACTATGGCTACACCTTC. Translating gives CASSESRPGRPNYGYTF.

The V call is TRBV5-1, the J call TRBJ1-2; TRBD1 matches 11 bases. The trim removed 4 bases at V and 4 bases at J, leaving 6 bases unmatched. The CDR3 loop spans 15 amino acids. Germline CDR1 reads SGHRS; CDR2 reads YFSETQ. The CDR3 coding sequence is TGCGCCAGCAGCCCCGGGACAGGGGGTATCTATGGCTACACCTTC. Protein sequence: CASSPGTGGIYGYTF.

There are a few counts of this clone. J is TRBJ2-5 and V is TRBV2; 8 nucleotides agree with TRBD2. Losses at the gene ends were 8 bases for V and 3 bases for J; bases not matched to a gene: 5. The CDR3 covers 13 residues. Germline assignment: CDR1 SNHLY and CDR2 FYNNEI. The CDR3 DNA follows: TGTGCCAGCCGGGGGGGCAGGGAAGAGACCCAGTACTTC. Encoded protein: CASRGGREETQYF.

V gene TRBV19 combines with J gene TRBJ2-3, with D unresolved. The CDR3 is 14 residues long. From germline, CDR1 is LNHDA and CDR2 SQIVND (reference sequence). With 10 bases removed from V and 4 bases from J, the gap between germline ends came to 18 bases. CDR3 nucleotide sequence: TGTGCCACCCAAAGCGTGAGCTCCGCAGATACGCAGTATTTT. Translated, it gives CATQSVSSADTQYF. Using reference TRBV19 and TRBJ2-3 for the parts outside the CDR3, the full variable domain is DGGITQSPKYLFRKEGQNVTLSCEQNLNHDAMYWYRQDPGQGLRLIYYSQIVNDFQKGDIAEGYSVSREKKESFPLTVTSAQKNPTAFYLCATQSVSSADTQYFGPGTRLTVL.

The chain recombines TRBV7-2 with TRBJ2-3; 7 bases are shared with TRBD1. The germline V gene has CDR1 SGHTA and CDR2 FQGNSA. The V gene end was trimmed by 5 bases and the J gene end by 1 base; junction bases not matched to a gene: 9. The CDR3 runs to 16 residues. The chain's CDR3 is CASSPPYDRGTDTQYF. In DNA form, the CDR3 reads TGTGCCAGCAGCCCCCCATACGACAGGGGCACAGATACGCAGTATTTT. The complete variable domain, with remaining parts taken from reference TRBV7-2 and TRBJ2-3, reads GAGVSQSPSNKVTEKGKDVELRCDPISGHTALYWYRQSLGQGLEFLIYFQGNSAPDKSGLPSDRFSAERTGGSVSTLTIQRTQQEDSAVYLCASSPPYDRGTDTQYFGPGTRLTVL.

The chain recombines TRBV30 with TRBJ1-2, with a possible D match to TRBD1 (6 bases). CDR1 GTSNPN and CDR2 SVGIG come from the germline V gene (reference sequence). V was pared by 0 bases and J by 6 bases, with 17 bases between. The CDR3 is 15 amino acids. CDR3 DNA sequence: TGTGCCTGGAGTGTATTTCGGTTGACAGGAGATGGCTACACCTTC. Amino acids: CAWSVFRLTGDGYTF.

Remarks on this clone: A much larger clonotype is one base distant, so this may be a read error. The rearrangement joins TRBV7-6 to TRBJ1-2; 7 bases map to TRBD1. The CDR3 sequence is 13 residues long. The germline CDR1 and CDR2 sequences are SGHVS and FNYEAQ. V gave up 5 bases and J gave up 3 bases; unmatched junction bases: 3. The CDR3 coding sequence is TGTGCCAGCAGCCCGGGACAGTACTATGGCTACACCTTC. This encodes CASSPGQYYGYTF.

This clone has just one count. V gene TRBV5-6 combines with J gene TRBJ2-7; TRBD2 aligns across 7 bases. Germline assignment: CDR1 SGHDT and CDR2 YYEEEE. V dropped 0 bases and J dropped 1; count of bases not matched to a gene: 7. This CDR3 region has 16 residues. CDR3 sequence (DNA): TGTGCCAGCAGCTTGGTGGGCAGGGAGGGATCCTACGAGCAGTACTTC. It translates to CASSLVGREGSYEQYF.